The 12 T cell receptor beta chains given below trace back to one sample, sequenced in a study of blood T cell repertoires in COVID-19. TCRdb's copy holds only in-frame clones and misses some; the assay was immunoSEQ multiplex PCR. The top ten hold less than 4% of the sample, which has about 150,000 clones, 85% to 90% seen once. Sequencing used peripheral blood. Source of these receptors: a woman aged 60-75 years with active COVID-19.

Only one count was recorded for this clone. The V call is TRBV7-2, the J call TRBJ2-5; TRBD2 matches at 8 bases. The trim removed 5 bases at V and 2 bases at J, leaving 7 bases unmatched. The germline V gene encodes CDR1 SGHTA and CDR2 FQGNSA. This CDR3 has 15 amino acids. The CDR3 region has the DNA TGTGCCAGCAGCCTCGGACTAGCTTGGCAAGAGACCCAGTACTTC. This sequence encodes CASSLGLAWQETQYF.

V is TRBV19 and J is TRBJ1-1; tentatively, D is TRBD1 (6 bases). The ends were cut back, 5 bases at V and 5 bases at J, with 18 bases in the middle. Germline V gene lookup returns CDR1 LNHDA and CDR2 SQIVND (reference sequence). There are 15 residues in the CDR3. This CDR3 reads CASSSHRVGETEAFF. CDR3 DNA: TGTGCCAGTAGTTCCCACAGGGTAGGGGAGACTGAAGCTTTCTTT.

The chain uses TRBV28 and TRBJ2-7; maybe TRBD2 (6 bases). Trimming shortened V by 3 bases and J by 4 bases, and 13 bases separated the two germline ends. Per the germline V gene, CDR1 is MDHEN and CDR2 is SYDVKM. The CDR3 runs 14 residues. Here the CDR3 reads CASSFRRGGYEQYF. In nucleotides, the CDR3 is TGTGCCAGCAGTTTTCGAAGGGGAGGTTACGAGCAGTACTTC.

A single count supports this clone. The chain recombines TRBV5-1 with TRBJ1-2, with 12 nucleotides matching TRBD1. Trimming took 4 bases from V and 5 from J; bases not matched to a gene: 6. The CDR3 contains 15 residues. Germline CDR1 and CDR2: SGHRS and YFSETQ. The CDR3 sequence is CASSIGGQGAYGYTF. CDR3 DNA: TGCGCCAGCAGCATAGGGGGACAGGGGGCGTATGGCTACACCTTC.

This chain links TRBV2 with TRBJ2-7; TRBD1 agrees at 10 bases. Germline V gene lookup returns CDR1 SNHLY and CDR2 FYNNEI. The V segment lost 6 bases and the J segment 6 bases; nucleotides outside the gene matches: 5. This CDR3 contains 13 residues. The CDR3 region is CASSRDRGGEQYF. The DNA of the CDR3 is TGTGCCAGCAGCCGGGACAGGGGAGGCGAGCAGTACTTC.

The V gene is TRBV27, the J gene TRBJ2-1; possibly TRBD2 for D (6 bases). The V gene lost 1 base and the J gene lost 1 base, with 17 bases spanning the gap. The CDR3 extends over 18 amino acids. CDR1 MNHEY and CDR2 SMNVEV come from the germline V gene (reference sequence). The CDR3 here is CASSLFPPGGGSYNEQFF. The CDR3 nucleotides read TGTGCCAGCAGTTTATTCCCCCCCGGCGGAGGGTCCTACAATGAGCAGTTCTTC.

In DNA, the CDR3 is TGTGCCAGCAGCTCGGAAGGGGCCGTAACTAATGAAAAACTGTTTTTT. This sequence encodes CASSSEGAVTNEKLFF. This chain connects TRBV11-2 to TRBJ1-4; a weak D match, TRBD1 (5 bases). The CDR3 length is 16 residues. Looked up from germline, CDR1 is SGHAT and CDR2 is FQNNGV. V was trimmed by 4 bases and J by 1 base, leaving 13 bases between them. The full variable domain, its missing parts supplied by reference TRBV11-2 and TRBJ1-4, is EAGVAQSPRYKIIEKRQSVAFWCNPISGHATLYWYQQILGQGPKLLIQFQNNGVVDDSQLPKDRFSAERLKGVDSTLKIQPAKLEDSAVYLCASSSEGAVTNEKLFFGSGTQLSVL.

V gene TRBV27 combines with J gene TRBJ1-3, with D perhaps matching TRBD1 (6 bases). V was clipped by 6 bases and J by 3 bases, with 12 bases between them. Germline CDR1 MNHEY, CDR2 SMNVEV (reference sequence). The CDR3 consists of 14 residues. CDR3 bases: TGTGCCAGCAGGGGAGGGGGTGGTGGAAACACCATATATTTT. Translating it yields CASRGGGGGNTIYF.

DNA of the CDR3: TGTGCCAGCAGCCAAGAGGTTGCGGGTTCACCCCTCCACTTT. It specifies CASSQEVAGSPLHF. This rearrangement joins TRBV4-2 to TRBJ1-6; D call uncertain. V lost 0 bases, J lost 9 bases, and 9 bases lay in between. This CDR3 spans 14 amino acids. Germline values: CDR1 LGHNA, CDR2 YNFKEQ.

This chain uses TRBV19 with TRBJ2-5, with 8 positions matching TRBD2. Germline V gene sequence: CDR1 LNHDA, CDR2 SQIVND (reference sequence). V lost 10 bases to trimming and J lost 3 bases; unmatched junction nucleotides: 7. The CDR3 runs 13 residues. The CDR3 DNA reads as TGTGCCACAACGCCCGGGGGGGAAGAGACCCAGTACTTC. Residues: CATTPGGEETQYF.

The chain joins TRBV27 to TRBJ2-7; possibly TRBD2 for D (6 bases). This CDR3 contains 15 residues. In germline, CDR1 is MNHEY, CDR2 SMNVEV (reference sequence). Deletions cut 4 bases from V and 3 bases from J, with 16 bases between. CDR3 sequence reads: CASSSGRDFFYEQYF. CDR3 in DNA: TGTGCCAGCAGTTCAGGCCGGGACTTCTTCTACGAGCAGTACTTC.

V gene TRBV18 combines with J gene TRBJ2-7; 8 nucleotides agree with TRBD2. Germline CDR1 is KGHSH and CDR2 is LQKENI. V shed 0 bases, J shed 4 bases, and the junction held 5 bases outside the gene matches. The CDR3 sequence is 15 residues long. The CDR3 reads CASSPPNGRDYEQYF. The CDR3 nucleotides read TGTGCCAGCTCACCACCGAACGGGAGGGATTACGAGCAGTACTTC.